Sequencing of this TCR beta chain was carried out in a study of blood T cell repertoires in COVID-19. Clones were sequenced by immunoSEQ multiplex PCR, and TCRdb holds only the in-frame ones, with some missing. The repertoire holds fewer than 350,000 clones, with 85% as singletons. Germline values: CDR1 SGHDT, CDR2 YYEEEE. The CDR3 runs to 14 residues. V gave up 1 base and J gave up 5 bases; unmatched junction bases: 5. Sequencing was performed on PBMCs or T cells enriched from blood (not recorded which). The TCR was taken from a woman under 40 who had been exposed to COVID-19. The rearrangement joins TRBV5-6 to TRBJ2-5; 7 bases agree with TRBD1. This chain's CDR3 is CASSLTGVRETQYF. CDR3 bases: TGTGCCAGCAGCTTGACAGGGGTGAGGGAGACCCAGTACTTC.